Shown below are 32 T cell receptor beta chains from a single sample sequenced in a study of Tregs in tolerant kidney transplant recipients (dated by TCRdb to about 2019). The library was produced with the immunoSEQ multiplex PCR assay. TCRdb took this table from immuneACCESS and kept in-frame rearrangements with V and J called. Such tables lack part of the clones; where checked against another copy, unresolved V genes explain under half of the gap, and the rest is unexplained. Per the sample table, the count is about 23,000 clones. In total, the top ten clones hold roughly 3.7% of the sample. The time point label, as the study defines it: 6 months after combined kidney and bone marrow transplant. The transplants used related donors with nonmyeloablative bone marrow transplantation, and mixed chimerism in the human trials was transient. The sample consisted of CD4+ T cells from blood (PBMCs), taken 6 months after the transplant. The receptors here all came from a human patient who received a combined kidney and bone marrow transplant. It is possible that, after a transplant, some T cells come from the graft donor.

Of note for this clone: The read falls 3 residues short of the CDR3 end, and the missing part is taken from the germline J gene. The rearrangement links TRBV7-2 to TRBJ2-3; TRBD1 is a possible D gene (6 bases). The CDR3 extends over 15 amino acids. Germline V gene sequence: CDR1 SGHTA, CDR2 FQGNSA. Trimming shortened V by 3 bases and J by 5 bases, and 15 bases separated the two germline ends. CDR3 bases read: TGTGCCAGCAGCTTTCACAGGGTTTGGAAAGATACG. It specifies CASSFHRVWKDT. The entire CDR3 protein reads CASSFHRVWKDTQYF. The full variable domain, completed using reference TRBV7-2 and TRBJ2-3, is GAGVSQSPSNKVTEKGKDVELRCDPISGHTALYWYRQSLGQGLEFLIYFQGNSAPDKSGLPSDRFSAERTGGSVSTLTIQRTQQEDSAVYLCASSFHRVWKDTQYFGPGTRLTVL.

Comments on this clone: The CDR3 goes on 3 residues after the read ends, and that part is filled in from the germline J gene. This sequence joins TRBV5-5 and TRBJ1-1; D is possibly TRBD1 (5 bases). V dropped 2 bases and J dropped 7 bases, with 15 bases sitting between them. There are 14 residues in the CDR3. Germline assignment: CDR1 SGHKS and CDR2 YYEKEE (reference sequence). CDR3 bases read: TGTGCCAGCAGCTTTCGGGACTTGGGTTTTGAA. It codes for CASSFRDLGFE. The complete CDR3 sequence is CASSFRDLGFEAFF.

This clone ranks as medium-sized in terms of frequency. The read gets to within 3 residues of the CDR3 end, and the germline J gene fills in the rest. The chain combines TRBV28 with TRBJ1-1; D ambiguous. The germline gives CDR1 MDHEN, CDR2 SYDVKM. Trimming stripped 7 bases from V and 1 base from J, with 16 bases between. The CDR3 covers 15 residues. CDR3 DNA, as far as it was read: TGTGCCAGCAACCTCAGCGGACGCACGAACACTGAA. Translating gives CASNLSGRTNTE. The full CDR3 protein is CASNLSGRTNTEAFF.

The CDR3 spells CASKDSSYEQYF. The CDR3 bases that were read are TGTGCCAGCAAAGACAGCTCCTACGAG. The chain carries TRBV2 and TRBJ2-7, with TRBD1 as a possible D gene (5 bases). Read sequence stops 3 residues before the CDR3 end, and the germline J gene provides the missing end. The CDR3 is 12 amino acids. CDR1 is SNHLY, CDR2 FYNNEI, per germline. V was trimmed by 7 bases and J by 0 bases, leaving 7 bases between them.

Concerning this clone itself: The read ends 3 residues shy of where the CDR3 ends; the end is completed using the germline J gene. This chain connects TRBV2 to TRBJ1-2; D call uncertain. The CDR3 runs to 14 residues. V was clipped by 7 bases and J by 4 bases, with 16 bases between them. CDR1 is SNHLY and CDR2 is FYNNEI in the germline V gene. The CDR3 bases that were read are TGTGCCAGCAACCCTTCGTTCTTAGCCTATGGC. It yields the protein CASNPSFLAYG. The entire CDR3 protein reads CASNPSFLAYGYTF.

Details on this clone: The read ends 3 residues shy of where the CDR3 ends; the end is completed using the germline J gene. The genes are TRBV19 and TRBJ2-7, with TRBD1 matching 9 bases. With V trimmed by 5 bases and J by 1 base, 0 bases remained unmatched. CDR1 LNHDA and CDR2 SQIVND come from the germline V gene (reference sequence). The CDR3 spans 13 residues. CDR3 DNA, as far as it was read: TGTGCCAGTAGTGGGACAGGGTCCTACGAG. Amino acids: CASSGTGSYE. The entire CDR3 sequence reads CASSGTGSYEQYF.

About this clone itself: The CDR3 goes on 3 residues after the read ends, and that part is filled in from the germline J gene. This chain links TRBV19 with TRBJ1-1, with a tentative D call TRBD1 (6 bases). Germline CDR1 reads LNHDA; CDR2 reads SQIVND (reference sequence). CDR3 length: 13 amino acids. The V end lost 6 bases, the J end lost 4 bases, and 12 bases lay between the germline ends. The CDR3 reads CASRQAGATEAFF. Partial CDR3 DNA: TGTGCCAGTAGGCAGGCAGGGGCCACTGAA.

A word on this clone: The read falls 3 residues short of the CDR3 end, and the missing part is taken from the germline J gene. This chain connects TRBV7-9 to TRBJ1-5; D uncertain. V was shortened by 5 bases and J by 5 bases, with 13 bases between the two germline ends. The germline CDR1 and CDR2 sequences are SEHNR and FQNEAQ (reference sequence). The CDR3 covers 14 residues. The CDR3 region is CASSQAPGDQPQHF. The CDR3 bases that were read are TGTGCCAGCAGCCAAGCCCCGGGTGATCAGCCC.

A remark on this clone: The observed sequence ends 3 residues before the CDR3 terminus, with the missing tail filled in from the germline J gene. The J gene is TRBJ1-6, the V gene TRBV5-1, with D unresolved. This CDR3 has 16 residues. Between the trimmed V and J ends, which lost 2 bases and 0 bases, there was a span of 9 bases. Germline-derived CDR1 and CDR2 are SGHRS and YFSETQ. CDR3 loop: CASSFGVSSYNSPLHF. The part of the CDR3 DNA that was read is TGCGCCAGCAGCTTCGGGGTCAGCTCCTATAATTCACCC.

As to this clone: The read halts 3 residues ahead of the CDR3 end, with the missing end drawn from the germline J gene. The chain has TRBV19 and TRBJ1-2; TRBD1 might be the D (6 bases). V was trimmed by 2 bases and J by 6 bases, leaving 10 bases between them. Germline V CDR1 and CDR2: LNHDA, SQIVND (reference sequence). The CDR3 runs to 13 residues. Partial CDR3 DNA: TGTGCCAGTAGTATAAATTCAGGGGATGGC. Translation: CASSINSGDG. The entire CDR3 protein reads CASSINSGDGYTF. The entire variable domain, with the rest obtained from reference TRBV19 and TRBJ1-2, is as follows: DGGITQSPKYLFRKEGQNVTLSCEQNLNHDAMYWYRQDPGQGLRLIYYSQIVNDFQKGDIAEGYSVSREKKESFPLTVTSAQKNPTAFYLCASSINSGDGYTFGSGTRLTVV.

On this clone itself: The read ends 3 residues shy of where the CDR3 ends; the end is completed using the germline J gene. This chain links TRBV18 with TRBJ1-2, with a weak D call TRBD1 (6 bases). The CDR3 length is 15 residues. V gave up 4 bases and J gave up 4 bases, with 16 bases separating them. Germline V gene data show CDR1 as KGHSH and CDR2 as LQKENI. The CDR3 reads CASSRMRDTVYGYTF. CDR3 DNA (partial): TGTGCCAGCTCACGGATGCGGGACACCGTCTATGGC.

As to this clone: The read gets to within 3 residues of the CDR3 end, and the germline J gene fills in the rest. V is TRBV5-6 and J is TRBJ1-2; D perhaps matches TRBD1 (5 bases). This CDR3 comprises 14 residues. CDR1 is SGHDT, CDR2 YYEEEE, per germline. Trimming removed 0 bases at V and 5 bases at J, with 11 bases between. The sequenced CDR3 bases are TGTGCCAGCAGCTTGGGGTCAGGGACTTATGGC. Protein sequence: CASSLGSGTYG. The entire CDR3 is CASSLGSGTYGYTF. The full variable domain, completed using reference TRBV5-6 and TRBJ1-2, is DAGVTQSPTHLIKTRGQQVTLRCSPKSGHDTVSWYQQALGQGPQFIFQYYEEEERQRGNFPDRFSGHQFPNYSSELNVNALLLGDSALYLCASSLGSGTYGYTFGSGTRLTVV.

Concerning this clone: The read ends 3 residues shy of where the CDR3 ends; the end is completed using the germline J gene. J is TRBJ2-4 and V is TRBV7-9, with D unresolved. Germline V gene sequence: CDR1 SEHNR, CDR2 FQNEAQ (reference sequence). There are 14 residues in the CDR3. Trimming shortened V by 7 bases and J by 2 bases, and 12 bases separated the two germline ends. The CDR3 spells CASNSPLPKNIQYF. The DNA read from the CDR3 is TGTGCCAGCAACTCGCCCCTCCCCAAAAACATT. The full variable domain, with the rest looked up from reference TRBV7-9 and TRBJ2-4, is DTGVSQNPRHKITKRGQNVTFRCDPISEHNRLYWYRQTLGQGPEFLTYFQNEAQLEKSRLLSDRFSAERPKGSFSTLEIQRTEQGDSAMYLCASNSPLPKNIQYFGAGTRLSVL.

Comment on this clone: The read comes to an end 3 residues before the CDR3 does, leaving the germline J gene to fill in the end. This sequence joins TRBV19 and TRBJ2-7; 11 nucleotides match TRBD1. Trimming at V came to 5 bases and at J to 2 bases, leaving 5 bases not matched to a gene. The CDR3 loop spans 15 amino acids. Germline V gene sequence: CDR1 LNHDA, CDR2 SQIVND (reference sequence). The CDR3: CASSVPGQGAYEQYF. CDR3 DNA, as far as it was read: TGTGCCAGTAGTGTCCCGGGACAGGGGGCCTACGAG.

Details on this clone: The read gets to within 3 residues of the CDR3 end, and the germline J gene fills in the rest. The rearrangement links TRBV5-1 to TRBJ2-1, with TRBD2 matching 8 bases. This CDR3 comprises 14 residues. Trimming at V came to 4 bases and at J to 6 bases, leaving 6 bases not matched to a gene. Germline lookup yields CDR1 SGHRS and CDR2 YFSETQ. CDR3 sequence reads: CASSLRTSSNEQFF. CDR3 DNA (partial): TGCGCCAGCAGCCTCCGGACTAGCTCCAATGAG.

Turning to this clone: The read halts 3 residues ahead of the CDR3 end, with the missing end drawn from the germline J gene. The rearrangement uses TRBV2 and TRBJ1-6; 7 bases line up with TRBD1. The V gene's germline CDR1 is SNHLY and CDR2 FYNNEI. The CDR3 spans 14 residues. Unmatched junction bases numbered 10, after V lost 7 bases and J lost 10 bases. CDR3 DNA (partial): TGTGCCAGCAACCTCGGAGGGGGCGGATCACCC. Amino acids: CASNLGGGGSP. The entire CDR3 reads CASNLGGGGSPLHF. The whole variable domain, filled in from reference TRBV2 and TRBJ1-6, reads EPEVTQTPSHQVTQMGQEVILRCVPISNHLYFYWYRQILGQKVEFLVSFYNNEISEKSEIFDDQFSVERPDGSNFTLKIRSTKLEDSAMYFCASNLGGGGSPLHFGNGTRLTVT.

A word on this clone: Read data end 3 residues before the CDR3 end; the end is taken from the germline J gene. This rearrangement joins TRBV19 to TRBJ2-1, with 8 bases lining up with TRBD2. This CDR3 is 15 amino acids long. V was clipped by 1 base and J by 9 bases; unmatched bases: 8. Germline V CDR1 and CDR2: LNHDA, SQIVND (reference sequence). The CDR3 DNA, read in part, is TGTGCCAGTAGTATAGTGGGAGCGGGGGTACCTGAG. This encodes CASSIVGAGVPE. The CDR3 in full is CASSIVGAGVPEQFF.

In regard to this clone: The sequence runs out 3 residues before the end of the CDR3; the remainder is reconstructed from the germline J gene. The chain uses TRBV7-9 and TRBJ1-6, with TRBD1 identical over 11 bases. Germline assignment: CDR1 SEHNR and CDR2 FQNEAQ (reference sequence). V lost 5 bases to trimming and J lost 10 bases; unmatched junction nucleotides: 7. This CDR3 region has 15 residues. CDR3 sequence reads: CASSPPGTGGSPLHF. Partial CDR3 DNA: TGTGCCAGCAGCCCACCCGGGACAGGGGGATCACCC.

On this clone itself: From the germline J gene comes the end of the CDR3, since the read stops 3 residues before it. The chain has TRBV6-1 and TRBJ1-1; D unclear. CDR1 and CDR2 (germline): MNHNS, SASEGT. Trimming took 1 base from V and 6 from J, leaving 9 bases between them. The CDR3 covers 13 residues. CDR3: CASSEGGRAEAFF. Incomplete CDR3 DNA: TGTGCCAGCAGTGAAGGCGGGAGGGCTGAA.

A note on this clone: From the germline J gene comes the end of the CDR3, since the read stops 3 residues before it. The chain joins TRBV19 to TRBJ2-2; a weak D match, TRBD1 (7 bases). This CDR3 comprises 15 residues. With 9 bases removed from V and 0 bases from J, the gap between germline ends came to 14 bases. Germline assignment: CDR1 LNHDA and CDR2 SQIVND (reference sequence). The part of the CDR3 DNA that was read is TGTGCCAGCAGGGGGGCTCTACCGAACACCGGGGAG. As protein: CASRGALPNTGE. The entire CDR3 reads CASRGALPNTGELFF.

In the case of this clone: The CDR3 end is not reached by the read, which stops 3 residues before it; the germline J gene fills it in. The chain carries TRBV20-1 and TRBJ1-2; D gene ambiguous. The CDR3 runs 14 residues. Germline-derived CDR1 and CDR2 are DFQATT and SNEGSKA (reference sequence). Trimming took off 5 bases at V and 4 bases at J, with 17 bases between the two ends. CDR3 in amino acids: CSAPRLAGAYGYTF. Partial CDR3 DNA: TGCAGTGCTCCCCGACTCGCGGGAGCCTATGGC.

A word on this clone: The CDR3 end falls 3 residues outside the read, so it is completed with the germline J gene. V and J are TRBV18 and TRBJ1-5; D not certain. V dropped 2 bases and J dropped 1 base, with 6 bases sitting between them. Germline values: CDR1 KGHSH, CDR2 LQKENI. CDR3 length: 14 amino acids. The covered CDR3 bases are TGTGCCAGCTCACCATTTTCGAGCAATCAGCCC. Protein product: CASSPFSSNQP. The complete CDR3 sequence is CASSPFSSNQPQHF. Full variable domain (outside the CDR3, taken from reference TRBV18 and TRBJ1-5): NAGVMQNPRHLVRRRGQEARLRCSPMKGHSHVYWYRQLPEEGLKFMVYLQKENIIDESGMPKERFSAEFPKEGPSILRIQQVVRGDSAAYFCASSPFSSNQPQHFGDGTRLSIL.

Notes on this clone: At one boundary the junction diverges from the germline segment, which might be a read error. CDR3: CVSSAVGQGTGELFF. Partial CDR3 DNA: TGTGTCAGCAGTGCGGTAGGGCAAGGCACCGGGGAG. The chain carries TRBV2 and TRBJ2-2, with D hard to call. The CDR3 end lies 3 residues beyond the end of the read and is filled in from the germline J gene. The CDR3 extends over 15 amino acids. From germline, CDR1 is SNHLY and CDR2 FYNNEI.

In the case of this clone: The read gets to within 3 residues of the CDR3 end, and the germline J gene fills in the rest. This chain joins TRBV5-1 and TRBJ2-5, with D perhaps TRBD1 or TRBD2 (6 bases each). Trimming cost V 3 bases and J 4 bases, with 10 bases left between them. CDR1 and CDR2 from the germline V gene are SGHRS and YFSETQ. The CDR3 sequence is 13 residues long. The CDR3 region is CASSSGGGETQYF. Partial CDR3 DNA: TGCGCCAGCAGCTCCGGAGGGGGAGAGACC.

In the case of this clone: Coverage ceases 3 residues before the CDR3 finishes, and the germline J gene fills in the end. The J gene is TRBJ1-5, the V gene TRBV7-8; 7 nucleotides agree with TRBD1. Germline trimming cut 3 bases from V and 4 bases from J; bases unmatched to any gene: 6. Germline CDR1 is SGHVS and CDR2 is FQNEAQ. The CDR3 covers 15 residues. CDR3 sequence reads: CASSLRPRGNQPQHF. Partial CDR3 DNA: TGTGCCAGCAGCTTGCGACCCAGGGGGAATCAGCCC.

As to this clone: Sequencing ends 3 residues short of the CDR3 end; the germline J gene provides the rest. This chain links TRBV7-8 with TRBJ2-3; 8 bases fit TRBD2. The CDR3 has 13 amino acids. Germline values: CDR1 SGHVS, CDR2 FQNEAQ. The CDR3 loop is CASNRRERETQYF. The CDR3 bases that were read are TGTGCCAGCAACAGAAGGGAGCGGGAGACG.

In regard to this clone: Sequencing ends 3 residues short of the CDR3 end; the germline J gene provides the rest. This chain links TRBV2 with TRBJ2-5; possible D gene TRBD2, 6 bases. Trimming cost V 3 bases and J 5 bases, with 16 bases left between them. There are 15 residues in the CDR3. Germline CDR1 reads SNHLY; CDR2 reads FYNNEI. CDR3 DNA, as far as it was read: TGTGCCAGCAGTGATTGGGGGGAGTTGGGGGAGACC. Protein: CASSDWGELGET. The full CDR3 reads CASSDWGELGETQYF.

On this clone: Coverage ceases 3 residues before the CDR3 finishes, and the germline J gene fills in the end. This chain links TRBV6-2 or TRBV6-3 with TRBJ2-5; a weak D match, TRBD1 (6 bases). The CDR3 is 11 amino acids. CDR1 is MNHEY and CDR2 is SVGEGT in the germline V gene. Trimming took 6 bases from V and 5 from J, leaving 7 bases between them. CDR3 sequence reads: CASSQGETQYF. The DNA read from the CDR3 is TGTGCCAGCAGCCAGGGGGAGACC.

Note on this clone: The read finishes 3 residues shy of the CDR3 end, and the germline J gene is used to complete it. The genes are TRBV11-3 and TRBJ2-3; possibly TRBD1 for D (5 bases). Germline-derived CDR1 and CDR2 are SGHNT and YENEEA. Trimming stripped 3 bases from V and 0 bases from J, with 7 bases between. The CDR3 consists of 14 residues. The CDR3 here is CASSLSGSTDTQYF. The CDR3 bases that were read are TGTGCCAGCAGCTTGTCAGGGAGCACAGATACG. The complete variable domain, with remaining parts taken from reference TRBV11-3 and TRBJ2-3, reads EAGVVQSPRYKIIEKKQPVAFWCNPISGHNTLYWYLQNLGQGPELLIRYENEEAVDDSQLPKDRFSAERLKGVDSTLKIQPAELGDSAVYLCASSLSGSTDTQYFGPGTRLTVL.

To note about this clone: The read ends 3 residues before the CDR3 terminus; that terminus is restored from the germline J gene. The V and J genes are TRBV19 and TRBJ2-5; 8 bases are shared with TRBD2. V dropped 3 bases and J dropped 4; count of bases not matched to a gene: 10. The CDR3 extends over 16 amino acids. The germline V gene encodes CDR1 LNHDA and CDR2 SQIVND (reference sequence). CDR3 DNA (partial): TGTGCCAGTAGTATCGTTCCAGCGGGAGTCCGAGAGACC. It specifies CASSIVPAGVRET. The full CDR3 is CASSIVPAGVRETQYF.

By frequency, this clone is medium-sized (0.01 to 0.1%). The read finishes 3 residues shy of the CDR3 end, and the germline J gene is used to complete it. The V gene is TRBV11-2, the J gene TRBJ1-6; D is ambiguous. Germline CDR1 and CDR2: SGHAT and FQNNGV. CDR3 size: 14 residues. V gave up 1 base and J gave up 6 bases, with 7 bases separating them. The CDR3: CASSLGGLNSPLHF. The DNA read from the CDR3 is TGTGCCAGCAGCTTAGGAGGGCTTAATTCACCC.

The CDR3 sequence: CASSARAGGGYNEQFF. Incomplete CDR3 DNA: TGTGCCAGTAGTGCCCGCGCAGGGGGCGGGTACAATGAG. V gene TRBV19 combines with J gene TRBJ2-1; 8 nucleotides align to TRBD1. The CDR3 is cut off 3 residues early in the read; its end comes from the germline J gene. The CDR3 runs to 16 residues. With V trimmed by 5 bases and J by 4 bases, 10 bases remained unmatched. Germline V gene lookup returns CDR1 LNHDA and CDR2 SQIVND (reference sequence).